This T cell receptor (beta chain) was captured by sequencing in a study of OX40 agonist ivuxolimab in advanced cancers. Study background: Head and neck, renal cell, melanoma or hepatocellular carcinoma were the cancers that dose-escalation patients had. The group had a mean age of 60 years, ranged from about 23 to 85, and was roughly 83% male.

Notes on the study in general: Normalized T-cell clonal expansion was also low in some nonresponders.

Method: immunoSEQ multiplex PCR; TCRdb's copy keeps in-frame clones and lacks some. Of about 95,000 clones listed, around 90% are singletons. Comments on this clone: Its antigen is as yet unknown.

Germline V gene lookup returns CDR1 SGHKS and CDR2 YYEKEE (reference sequence). This CDR3 has 14 amino acids. V was shortened by 4 bases and J by 7 bases, with 17 bases between the two germline ends. The clonotype was recovered from an adult with an advanced solid tumor such as melanoma, head and neck, liver or kidney cancer. This chain joins TRBV5-5 and TRBJ1-1; possibly TRBD1 for D (6 bases). The sequencing used CD4+ or CD8+ T cells sorted from blood, collected in a trial of the OX40 agonist ivuxolimab. DNA for the CDR3: TGTGCCAGCAGCCCGGACACAGGGAGAAATGAAGCTTTCTTT. As protein: CASSPDTGRNEAFF.